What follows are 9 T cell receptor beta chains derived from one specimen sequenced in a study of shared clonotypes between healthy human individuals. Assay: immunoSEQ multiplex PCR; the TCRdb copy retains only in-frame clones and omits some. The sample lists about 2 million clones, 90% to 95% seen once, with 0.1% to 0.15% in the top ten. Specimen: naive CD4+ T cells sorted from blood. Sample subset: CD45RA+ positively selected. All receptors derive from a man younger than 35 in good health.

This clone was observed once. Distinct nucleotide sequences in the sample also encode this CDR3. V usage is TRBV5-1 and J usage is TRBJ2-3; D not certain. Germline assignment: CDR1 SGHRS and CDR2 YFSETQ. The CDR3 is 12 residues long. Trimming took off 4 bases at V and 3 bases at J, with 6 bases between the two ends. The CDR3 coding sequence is TGCGCCAGCAGCGGGCCTACAGATACGCAGTATTTT. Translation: CASSGPTDTQYF.

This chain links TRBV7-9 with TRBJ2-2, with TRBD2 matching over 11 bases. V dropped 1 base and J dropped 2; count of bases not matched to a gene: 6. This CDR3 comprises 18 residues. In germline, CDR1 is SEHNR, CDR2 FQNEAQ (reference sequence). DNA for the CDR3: TGTGCCAGCAGCTTAGTGACCCTAGCGGGGGGAAACACCGGGGAGCTGTTTTTT. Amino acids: CASSLVTLAGGNTGELFF.

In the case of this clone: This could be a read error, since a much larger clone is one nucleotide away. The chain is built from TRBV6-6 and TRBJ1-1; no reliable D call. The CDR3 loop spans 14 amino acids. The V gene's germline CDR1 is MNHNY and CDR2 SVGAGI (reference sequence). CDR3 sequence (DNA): TGTGCCAGCAGTCCTCTGTCCTCGAACACTGAAGCTCTCTTT. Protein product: CASSPLSSNTEALF.

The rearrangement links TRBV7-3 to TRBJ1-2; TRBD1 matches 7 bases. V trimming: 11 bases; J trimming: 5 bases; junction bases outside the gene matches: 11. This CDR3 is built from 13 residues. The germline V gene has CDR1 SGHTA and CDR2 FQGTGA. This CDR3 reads CAATGEQGYGYTF. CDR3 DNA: TGTGCCGCCACCGGGGAACAGGGGTATGGCTACACCTTC.

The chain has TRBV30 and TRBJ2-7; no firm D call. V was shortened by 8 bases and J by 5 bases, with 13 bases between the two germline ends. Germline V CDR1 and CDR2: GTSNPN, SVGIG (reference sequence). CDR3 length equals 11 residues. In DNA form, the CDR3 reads TGTGCCCCGGTCATACCGGACGAGCAGTACTTC. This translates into CAPVIPDEQYF.

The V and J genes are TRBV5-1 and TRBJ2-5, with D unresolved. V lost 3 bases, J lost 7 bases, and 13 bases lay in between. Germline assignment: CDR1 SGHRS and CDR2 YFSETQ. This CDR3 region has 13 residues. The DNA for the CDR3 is TGCGCCAGCAGCTCCGACATGCCTGGGACCCAGTACTTC. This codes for CASSSDMPGTQYF.

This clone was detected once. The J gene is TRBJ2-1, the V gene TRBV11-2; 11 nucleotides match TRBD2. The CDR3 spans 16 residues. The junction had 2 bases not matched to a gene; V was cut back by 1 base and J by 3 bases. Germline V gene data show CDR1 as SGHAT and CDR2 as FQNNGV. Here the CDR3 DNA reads TGTGCCAGCAGCTTAGGGCTAGCGGGAGGCTACAATGAGCAGTTCTTC. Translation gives CASSLGLAGGYNEQFF.

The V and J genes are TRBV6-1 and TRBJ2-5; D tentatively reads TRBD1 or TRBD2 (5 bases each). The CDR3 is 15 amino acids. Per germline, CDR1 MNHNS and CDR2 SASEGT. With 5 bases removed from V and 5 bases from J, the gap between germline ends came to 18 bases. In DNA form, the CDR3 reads TGTGCCAGCAGTCCCCGGACAATTACGGGGGAGACCCAGTACTTC. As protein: CASSPRTITGETQYF.

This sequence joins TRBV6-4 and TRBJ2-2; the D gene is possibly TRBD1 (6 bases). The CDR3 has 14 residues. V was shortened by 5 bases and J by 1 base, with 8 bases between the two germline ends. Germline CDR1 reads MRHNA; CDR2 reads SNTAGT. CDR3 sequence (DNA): TGTGCCAGCAGTCGGGGACAGAACACCGGGGAGCTGTTTTTT. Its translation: CASSRGQNTGELFF.